A selection of T cell receptor beta chains follows, all from one sample in a study of T-cell reconstitution after alpha-beta-depleted transplantation in children. TCRdb reprocessed the PCR reads via MiXCR and lists one record per CDR3 protein. Of 15,000 to 20,000 distinct CDR3 sequences detected, about 5% appear once; the ten largest clones hold around 7.2%. The sequencing used PBMCs, collected before TCRalphabeta/CD19-depleted stem cell transplant. The receptors here all came from a boy aged 5-17 years with acute lymphoblastic leukemia, due to receive a stem cell transplant. Both conserved end residues are part of each CDR3. D genes are given only for firm matches. Clone size is not always given. Where it is, it says once, few, many or a class for expanded clones.

j_call: TRBJ2-7; d_call: TRBD2; clone_size: many; v_call: TRBV19; cdr3_aa: CASKKAGGLSYEQYF; cdr3_nt: TGTGCCAGTAAAAAAGCGGGAGGACTCTCCTACGAGCAGTACTTC
j_call: TRBJ2-7; d_call: TRBD2; clone_size: many; v_call: TRBV5-4; cdr3_aa: CASSWEGVAEQYF; cdr3_nt: TGTGCCAGCAGCTGGGAGGGTGTAGCCGAGCAGTACTTC
j_call: TRBJ2-3; d_call: TRBD1; clone_size: medium-sized; v_call: TRBV27; cdr3_aa: CASSFSRGPPTDTQYF; cdr3_nt: TGTGCCAGCAGTTTTAGCAGGGGGCCCCCCACAGATACGCAGTATTTT
j_call: TRBJ2-3; d_call: TRBD2; clone_size: many; v_call: TRBV6-4; cdr3_aa: CASSERGGTDTQYF; cdr3_nt: TGTGCCAGCAGTGAGCGGGGGGGCACAGATACGCAGTATTTT
j_call: TRBJ1-3; d_call: -; clone_size: medium-sized; v_call: TRBV12-3/TRBV12-4; cdr3_aa: CASSLAGTSGNTIYF; cdr3_nt: TGTGCCAGCAGTTTAGCGGGGACCTCTGGAAACACCATATATTTT
j_call: TRBJ1-1; d_call: -; clone_size: many; v_call: TRBV20-1; cdr3_aa: CSARLASSMNTEAFF; cdr3_nt: TGCAGTGCTAGACTTGCAAGCTCTATGAACACTGAAGCTTTCTTT
j_call: TRBJ2-7; d_call: -; clone_size: -; v_call: TRBV4-2; cdr3_aa: CASSQDKSGGLLYF; cdr3_nt: TGTGCCAGCAGCCAAGATAAATCGGGCGGACTCTTGTACTTC
j_call: TRBJ2-7; d_call: TRBD2; clone_size: many; v_call: TRBV28; cdr3_aa: CASSKAGVVREQYF; cdr3_nt: TGTGCCAGCAGCAAAGCGGGAGTAGTACGGGAGCAGTACTTC
j_call: TRBJ1-4; d_call: -; clone_size: many; v_call: TRBV7-2; cdr3_aa: CASSLKAGEKLFF; cdr3_nt: TGTGCCAGCAGCTTAAAGGCGGGAGAAAAACTGTTTTTT
j_call: TRBJ2-2; d_call: TRBD1; clone_size: -; v_call: TRBV7-3; cdr3_aa: CASSPQGQTNTGELFF; cdr3_nt: TGTGCCAGCAGTCCCCAGGGACAGACGAACACCGGGGAGCTGTTTTTT
j_call: TRBJ2-6; d_call: TRBD1; clone_size: many; v_call: TRBV20-1; cdr3_aa: CSARVGTVVPSSGANVLTF; cdr3_nt: TGCAGTGCTCGGGTGGGGACAGTAGTACCAAGCTCTGGGGCCAACGTCCTGACTTTC
j_call: TRBJ2-3; d_call: -; clone_size: medium-sized; v_call: TRBV28; cdr3_aa: CASSVSQIPPPDTQYF; cdr3_nt: TGTGCCAGCAGTGTAAGCCAGATTCCGCCACCCGATACGCAGTATTTT
j_call: TRBJ2-7; d_call: -; clone_size: many; v_call: TRBV7-2; cdr3_aa: CASSLALEQYF; cdr3_nt: TGTGCCAGCAGCTTAGCGCTCGAGCAGTACTTC
j_call: TRBJ2-3; d_call: TRBD1; clone_size: many; v_call: TRBV6-2/TRBV6-3; cdr3_aa: CASSGQGSTDTQYF; cdr3_nt: TGTGCCAGCAGTGGACAGGGGAGCACAGATACGCAGTATTTT
j_call: TRBJ2-1; d_call: -; clone_size: many; v_call: TRBV20-1; cdr3_aa: CSALHRAEGNEQFF; cdr3_nt: TGCAGTGCTTTACACAGGGCGGAAGGCAATGAGCAGTTCTTC
j_call: TRBJ1-4; d_call: -; clone_size: many; v_call: TRBV21-1; cdr3_aa: CASSKLGGQNF; cdr3_nt: TGTGCCAGCAGCAAATTGGGGGGACAAAATTTT
j_call: TRBJ1-5; d_call: -; clone_size: many; v_call: TRBV7-2; cdr3_aa: CASSPFVGNQPQHF; cdr3_nt: TGTGCCAGCAGTCCCTTTGTGGGCAATCAGCCCCAGCATTTT
j_call: TRBJ2-7; d_call: -; clone_size: medium-sized; v_call: TRBV4-2; cdr3_aa: CASSQLGNLYEQYF; cdr3_nt: TGTGCCAGCAGCCAACTAGGTAATTTGTACGAGCAGTACTTC
j_call: TRBJ2-3; d_call: -; clone_size: many; v_call: TRBV4-2; cdr3_aa: CASSPYFADTQYF; cdr3_nt: TGTGCCAGCAGCCCGTACTTTGCAGATACGCAGTATTTT
j_call: TRBJ2-3; d_call: -; clone_size: medium-sized; v_call: TRBV7-2; cdr3_aa: CASSLAPWRVVDTQYF; cdr3_nt: TGTGCCAGCAGCTTAGCCCCCTGGCGGGTGGTAGATACGCAGTATTTT
j_call: TRBJ2-3; d_call: TRBD1; clone_size: many; v_call: TRBV20-1; cdr3_aa: CSASDRGGTDTQYF; cdr3_nt: TGCAGTGCCAGCGACAGGGGAGGAACAGATACGCAGTATTTT
j_call: TRBJ1-1; d_call: -; clone_size: many; v_call: TRBV7-9; cdr3_aa: CASSLIVNTEAFF; cdr3_nt: TGTGCCAGCAGCTTAATAGTGAACACTGAAGCTTTCTTT
j_call: TRBJ1-1; d_call: -; clone_size: many; v_call: TRBV11-3; cdr3_aa: CASSLEVSDPEAFF; cdr3_nt: TGTGCCAGCAGCTTAGAAGTTTCGGACCCTGAAGCTTTCTTT
j_call: TRBJ2-3; d_call: TRBD2; clone_size: once; v_call: TRBV6-2/TRBV6-3; cdr3_aa: CASRPFPGLALDTQYF; cdr3_nt: TGTGCCAGCAGGCCCTTTCCGGGACTAGCTCTCGATACGCAGTATTTT
j_call: TRBJ2-3; d_call: -; clone_size: few; v_call: TRBV18; cdr3_aa: CASSPPNGITDTQYF; cdr3_nt: TGTGCCAGCTCACCACCTAACGGGATCACAGATACGCAGTATTTT
j_call: TRBJ1-6; d_call: -; clone_size: medium-sized; v_call: TRBV27; cdr3_aa: CASRERQANNSPLHF; cdr3_nt: TGTGCCAGCAGGGAGAGGCAGGCAAATAATTCACCCCTCCACTTT
j_call: TRBJ2-5; d_call: -; clone_size: many; v_call: TRBV7-2; cdr3_aa: CASSLRGTETQYF; cdr3_nt: TGTGCCAGCAGCTTAAGAGGGACGGAGACCCAGTACTTC
j_call: TRBJ2-2; d_call: -; clone_size: -; v_call: TRBV5-5; cdr3_aa: CASSRGQLCWVLFF; cdr3_nt: TGTGCCAGCAGCCGTGGGCAGCTCTGCTGGGTGCTGTTTTTT
j_call: TRBJ2-7; d_call: -; clone_size: many; v_call: TRBV11-2; cdr3_aa: CASSSISLISYEQYF; cdr3_nt: TGTGCCAGCAGCTCAATATCCCTTATAAGCTACGAGCAGTACTTC